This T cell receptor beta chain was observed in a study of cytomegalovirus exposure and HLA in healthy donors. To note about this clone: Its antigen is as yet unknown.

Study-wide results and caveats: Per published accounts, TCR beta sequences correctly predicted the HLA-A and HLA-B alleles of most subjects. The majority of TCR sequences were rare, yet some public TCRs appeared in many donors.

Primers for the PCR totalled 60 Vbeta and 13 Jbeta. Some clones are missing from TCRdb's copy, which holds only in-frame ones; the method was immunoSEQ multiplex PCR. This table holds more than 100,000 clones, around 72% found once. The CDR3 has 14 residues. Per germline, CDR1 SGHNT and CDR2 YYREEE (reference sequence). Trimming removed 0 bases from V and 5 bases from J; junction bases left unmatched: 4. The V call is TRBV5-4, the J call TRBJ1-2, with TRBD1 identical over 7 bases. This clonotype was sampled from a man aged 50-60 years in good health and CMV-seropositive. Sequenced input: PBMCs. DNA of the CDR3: TGTGCCAGCAGCTTGGGGTTGACAGGGTATGGCTACACCTTC. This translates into CASSLGLTGYGYTF.